The 30 T cell receptor beta chains below all came from one sample that was sequenced in a study of OX40 agonist ivuxolimab in advanced cancers. Library generation was performed with the immunoSEQ multiplex PCR assay. As stored in TCRdb, this immuneACCESS dataset retains in-frame rearrangements with V and J assigned. A fraction of the clones does not appear; measured against another copy, unresolved V genes explain less than half of the discrepancy, and the remainder lacks a known reason. A total of 35,000 to 45,000 clones appear in this sample, approximately 80% of them only once. Around a fifth of the sample is held by the ten biggest clonotypes. The sequencing here drew on CD4+ or CD8+ T cells sorted from blood, taken in a trial of the OX40 agonist ivuxolimab. These receptors were obtained from an adult with an advanced solid tumor such as melanoma, head and neck, liver or kidney cancer.

The chain joins TRBV27 to TRBJ2-7; D tentatively fits TRBD1 or TRBD2 (5 bases each). The germline V gene encodes CDR1 MNHEY and CDR2 SMNVEV (reference sequence). V gave up 6 bases and J gave up 4 bases, with 16 bases separating them. The CDR3 has 14 amino acids. CDR3 sequence reads: CASSPGTLGYEQYF. CDR3 DNA: TGTGCCAGCAGCCCAGGGACGTTGGGGTACGAGCAGTACTTC.

The chain uses TRBV25-1 and TRBJ2-7; maybe TRBD2 (7 bases). The germline V and J ends were trimmed by 2 bases and 5 bases, with 13 bases remaining between them. Germline CDR1 and CDR2: MGHDK and SYGVNS. CDR3 length: 14 amino acids. The CDR3 here is CASSEPKGGDEQYF. The CDR3 DNA sequence: TGTGCCAGCAGTGAACCCAAGGGGGGGGACGAGCAGTACTTC.

V usage is TRBV18 and J usage is TRBJ2-3, with TRBD2 matching over 9 bases. The CDR3 consists of 16 residues. V was pared by 6 bases and J by 1 base, with 8 bases of the junction left unmatched. The germline V gene has CDR1 KGHSH and CDR2 LQKENI. The CDR3, as DNA: TGTGCCAGCTCGAGGACAGGACTAGCGCGCACAGATACGCAGTATTTT. Translating gives CASSRTGLARTDTQYF.

The gene calls are TRBV27 and TRBJ1-1; 7 bases are a match to TRBD1. The CDR3 runs to 16 residues. Losses at the gene ends were 3 bases for V and 0 bases for J; bases not matched to a gene: 7. Germline V gives CDR1 MNHEY, CDR2 SMNVEV (reference sequence). The CDR3 DNA is TGTGCCAGCAGTTTCCTCGGGGACAGCCTGAACACTGAAGCTTTCTTT. Its protein product is CASSFLGDSLNTEAFF.

This clone was seen only a few times. The rearrangement uses TRBV9 and TRBJ1-2; D may be TRBD1 (6 bases). The germline V and J ends were trimmed by 4 bases and 3 bases, with 13 bases remaining between them. The germline V gene encodes CDR1 SGDLS and CDR2 YYNGEE. The CDR3 has 14 residues. Written as DNA, the CDR3 is TGTGCCAGCAGCCCCCTACAGGGACACTATGGCTACACCTTC. Translation: CASSPLQGHYGYTF.

V and J are TRBV19 and TRBJ1-2, with a tentative D call TRBD1 (6 bases). Germline loops: CDR1 LNHDA, CDR2 SQIVND (reference sequence). The V and J ends lost 6 bases and 6 bases respectively, with 11 bases between them. The CDR3 runs to 12 residues. CDR3 region: CASRQGANGYTF. Here the CDR3 DNA reads TGTGCCAGTAGACAGGGTGCAAATGGCTACACCTTC.

V usage is TRBV27 and J usage is TRBJ2-7; the D gene could be TRBD1 or TRBD2 (5 bases each). The CDR3 consists of 12 residues. V dropped 6 bases and J dropped 4 bases, with 10 bases sitting between them. Germline loops: CDR1 MNHEY, CDR2 SMNVEV (reference sequence). The CDR3 protein is CASSRDAYEQYF. CDR3 DNA: TGTGCCAGCAGCAGGGACGCTTACGAGCAGTACTTC.

The gene calls are TRBV11-2 and TRBJ2-3; tentatively, D is TRBD1 (5 bases). Trimming cost V 1 base and J 4 bases, with 15 bases left between them. CDR3 size: 16 residues. Germline V gene data show CDR1 as SGHAT and CDR2 as FQNNGV. Here the CDR3 DNA reads TGTGCCAGCAGCTTAGGACTGAAGGGGTGGGCAGATACGCAGTATTTT. Residues: CASSLGLKGWADTQYF.

This rearrangement joins TRBV4-1 to TRBJ1-2; a possible D gene is TRBD1 (5 bases). The CDR3 runs 14 residues. Germline CDR1 and CDR2: MGHRA and YSYEKL. V dropped 1 base and J dropped 8 bases, with 14 bases sitting between them. DNA for the CDR3: TGCGCCAGCAGCCAAGTGGTGGGGGGTTCAGGCTACACCTTC. It codes for CASSQVVGGSGYTF.

The chain employs TRBV30 and TRBJ2-5; perhaps TRBD1 as D (8 bases). V lost 2 bases and J 4 bases, leaving 20 bases between the germline ends. This CDR3 spans 16 amino acids. Per germline, CDR1 GTSNPN and CDR2 SVGIG (reference sequence). As DNA, the CDR3 is TGTGCCTGGAGTCCCCCGGCGACAGGGGAGGGAGAGACCCAGTACTTC. It is translated as CAWSPPATGEGETQYF.

The rearrangement links TRBV19 to TRBJ2-1; D is ambiguous. V lost 0 bases, J lost 4 bases, and 4 bases lay in between. Germline V gene data show CDR1 as LNHDA and CDR2 as SQIVND (reference sequence). This CDR3 contains 13 residues. CDR3 protein: CASSIDQYNEQFF. As DNA, the CDR3 is TGTGCCAGTAGTATAGACCAGTACAATGAGCAGTTCTTC.

The chain is built from TRBV28 and TRBJ2-3; D might be TRBD1 (6 bases). The CDR3 is 15 residues long. Germline-derived CDR1 and CDR2 are MDHEN and SYDVKM. V gave up 2 bases and J gave up 2 bases, with 11 bases separating them. CDR3 sequence reads: CASSLNRVLTDTQYF. The CDR3 bases are TGTGCCAGCAGTTTAAACAGGGTTCTCACAGATACGCAGTATTTT.

The V call is TRBV27, the J call TRBJ2-7; 11 nucleotides align to TRBD2. CDR3 length: 19 amino acids. Trimming removed 3 bases from V and 3 bases from J; junction bases left unmatched: 16. From germline, CDR1 is MNHEY and CDR2 SMNVEV (reference sequence). CDR3 protein: CASSLSVAGGQIRNYEQYF. The DNA for the CDR3 is TGTGCCAGCAGTTTGAGTGTAGCGGGAGGGCAAATTCGGAACTACGAGCAGTACTTC.

The rearrangement uses TRBV27 and TRBJ1-1; maybe TRBD1 (5 bases). The CDR3 totals 13 residues. Germline CDR1 and CDR2: MNHEY and SMNVEV (reference sequence). Trimming pared 3 bases from V and 5 bases from J, leaving 10 bases between. The CDR3 coding sequence is TGTGCCAGCAGTTTGGGGCAAAGAACTGAAGCTTTCTTT. This translates into CASSLGQRTEAFF.

V gene TRBV9 combines with J gene TRBJ2-7; perhaps D is TRBD1 or TRBD2 (6 bases each). The germline V gene encodes CDR1 SGDLS and CDR2 YYNGEE. This CDR3 has 15 residues. V was cut by 0 bases and J by 1 base, with 11 bases left in between. CDR3 bases: TGTGCCAGCAGCGTAGCAGGGGAGGAGTCCTACGAGCAGTACTTC. Its translation is CASSVAGEESYEQYF. Based on the CDR3 plus reference TRBV9 and TRBJ2-7, the full variable domain is DSGVTQTPKHLITATGQRVTLRCSPRSGDLSVYWYQQSLDQGLQFLIQYYNGEERAKGNILERFSAQQFPDLHSELNLSSLELGDSALYFCASSVAGEESYEQYFGPGTRLTVT.

The chain recombines TRBV4-2 with TRBJ1-1, with unresolved D. The length of the CDR3 is 13 residues. CDR1 LGHNA and CDR2 YNFKEQ come from the germline V gene. The ends were cut back, 4 bases at V and 3 bases at J, with 9 bases in the middle. CDR3 region: CASSPLVYTEAFF. The CDR3 DNA reads TGTGCCAGCAGCCCGCTGGTTTACACTGAAGCTTTCTTT.

The chain recombines TRBV18 with TRBJ2-1; the D gene is possibly TRBD2 (5 bases). Trimming stripped 4 bases from V and 1 base from J, with 14 bases between. Germline V gives CDR1 KGHSH, CDR2 LQKENI. CDR3 size: 16 residues. The CDR3 reads CASSQAVGRSYNEQFF. CDR3 coding DNA: TGTGCCAGCTCACAAGCGGTCGGTCGGTCCTACAATGAGCAGTTCTTC.

V usage is TRBV7-9 and J usage is TRBJ1-2; D is ambiguous. Trimming removed 1 base from V and 5 bases from J, with 5 bases in between. The germline V gene has CDR1 SEHNR and CDR2 FQNEAQ (reference sequence). The CDR3 loop spans 12 amino acids. The CDR3: CASSLGGYGYTF. DNA for the CDR3: TGTGCCAGCAGCTTAGGAGGGTATGGCTACACCTTC.

The chain is built from TRBV9 and TRBJ2-1; maybe TRBD1 (5 bases). Germline V gives CDR1 SGDLS, CDR2 YYNGEE. This CDR3 comprises 18 residues. Trimming took 2 bases from V and 4 from J, leaving 22 bases between them. Written as DNA, the CDR3 is TGTGCCAGCAGCGTCTGGACGACAGCGAGATTAGGGTACAATGAGCAGTTCTTC. Its protein is CASSVWTTARLGYNEQFF.

Here the CDR3 reads CASSRQPGGMNTEAFF. CDR3 DNA: TGTGCCAGCAGCCGGCAGCCAGGGGGGATGAACACTGAAGCTTTCTTT. This chain joins TRBV7-3 and TRBJ1-1; 7 bases fit TRBD1. The CDR3 spans 16 residues. Germline V lookup: CDR1 SGHTA, CDR2 FQGTGA. V shed 5 bases and J 0 bases; nucleotides not matched to a gene: 9.

The V gene is TRBV28, the J gene TRBJ2-3; no reliable D call. V lost 0 bases, J lost 5 bases, and 3 bases lay in between. The CDR3 covers 12 residues. CDR1 MDHEN and CDR2 SYDVKM come from the germline V gene. The CDR3 spells CASSLWGDTQYF. The CDR3 DNA is TGTGCCAGCAGTTTATGGGGAGATACGCAGTATTTT. Using reference TRBV28 and TRBJ2-3 for the parts outside the CDR3, the full variable domain is DVKVTQSSRYLVKRTGEKVFLECVQDMDHENMFWYRQDPGLGLRLIYFSYDVKMKEKGDIPEGYSVSREKKERFSLILESASTNQTSMYLCASSLWGDTQYFGPGTRLTVL.

The chain has TRBV30 and TRBJ1-4; perhaps TRBD1 as D (5 bases). This CDR3 contains 14 residues. Germline V gives CDR1 GTSNPN, CDR2 SVGIG (reference sequence). The germline V and J ends were trimmed by 0 bases and 1 base, with 6 bases remaining between them. This chain's CDR3 is CAWSVGQTNEKLFF. The CDR3, as DNA: TGTGCCTGGAGTGTCGGACAAACTAATGAAAAACTGTTTTTT.

The V and J genes are TRBV7-3 and TRBJ2-1; the match to TRBD2 covers 16 bases. The junction had 16 bases not matched to a gene; V was cut back by 5 bases and J by 6 bases. Germline assignment: CDR1 SGHTA and CDR2 FQGTGA. This CDR3 contains 20 residues. In DNA, the CDR3 is TGTGCCAGCAGCCGATCCCAGGGACTAGCGGGAGGGCTGACGTTCAATGAGCAGTTCTTC. Its protein product is CASSRSQGLAGGLTFNEQFF. Combining the CDR3 with reference TRBV7-3 and TRBJ2-1 gives the whole variable domain GAGVSQTPSNKVTEKGKYVELRCDPISGHTALYWYRQSLGQGPEFLIYFQGTGAADDSGLPNDRFFAVRPEGSVSTLKIQRTERGDSAVYLCASSRSQGLAGGLTFNEQFFGPGTRLTVL.

The V and J genes are TRBV30 and TRBJ1-2; D remains ambiguous. Germline V CDR1 and CDR2: GTSNPN, SVGIG (reference sequence). V lost 4 bases to trimming and J lost 4 bases, with 10 bases between them. This CDR3 contains 12 residues. The CDR3 loop reads CAWTGRTYGYTF. CDR3 coding DNA: TGTGCCTGGACGGGAAGGACCTATGGCTACACCTTC.

The rearrangement joins TRBV19 to TRBJ1-3; D gene uncertain. V was cut by 6 bases and J by 0 bases, with 9 bases left in between. The germline V gene encodes CDR1 LNHDA and CDR2 SQIVND (reference sequence). This CDR3 has 14 amino acids. In DNA form, the CDR3 reads TGTGCCAGTAGCCTACAAGGCTCTGGAAACACCATATATTTT. It yields the protein CASSLQGSGNTIYF.

This clone was observed a single time. The chain couples TRBV7-2 to TRBJ1-5, with D uncertain. V was cut by 11 bases and J by 6 bases, with 14 bases left in between. The CDR3 has 12 residues. In germline, CDR1 is SGHTA, CDR2 FQGNSA. The CDR3 nucleotides are TGTGCCCGGCGGAGGGAGCCTCAGCCCCAGCATTTT. Translation: CARRREPQPQHF.

The J gene is TRBJ2-3, the V gene TRBV19; perhaps D is TRBD1 or TRBD2 (6 bases each). Trimming shortened V by 10 bases and J by 0 bases, and 17 bases separated the two germline ends. The CDR3 is 15 residues long. Germline V lookup: CDR1 LNHDA, CDR2 SQIVND (reference sequence). CDR3: CATTPGGTSTDTQYF. DNA for the CDR3: TGTGCCACCACGCCCGGGGGCACTAGCACAGATACGCAGTATTTT.

In its sample, this clone was seen a few times. The rearrangement uses TRBV6-4 and TRBJ2-7, with 10 nucleotides matching TRBD2. Germline assignment: CDR1 MRHNA and CDR2 SNTAGT. The CDR3 has 15 amino acids. The J segment lost 0 bases and the V segment lost 3 bases, leaving 2 bases of the junction unmatched. CDR3 sequence reads: CASSETSGISYEQYF. The CDR3 bases are TGTGCCAGCAGTGAAACTAGCGGGATCTCCTACGAGCAGTACTTC.

In this sample, this clone turned up once. This chain connects TRBV10-3 to TRBJ2-5; D may correspond to TRBD1 or TRBD2 (6 bases each). This CDR3 contains 15 residues. V shed 10 bases and J shed 0 bases, with 18 bases lying between them. CDR1 and CDR2 (germline): ENHRY, SYGVKD. In DNA, the CDR3 is TGTGCCACAACAACGGGGGCGATGTACCAAGAGACCCAGTACTTC. Translation gives CATTTGAMYQETQYF.

This chain uses TRBV7-8 with TRBJ1-2; TRBD1 aligns across 7 bases. The germline gives CDR1 SGHVS, CDR2 FQNEAQ. This CDR3 region has 16 residues. V shed 1 base, J shed 5 bases, and the junction held 10 bases outside the gene matches. CDR3 loop: CASSLGIDRARYGYTF. The CDR3 nucleotides read TGTGCCAGCAGCTTAGGCATAGACAGGGCAAGATATGGCTACACCTTC.